The T cell receptor beta chain described here comes from a study of T cells after yellow fever vaccination. General study findings and limits: Researchers report a weaker secondary response that nonetheless peaked faster, day 5 versus 15.

V was clipped by 5 bases and J by 1 base; unmatched bases: 6. The germline CDR1 and CDR2 sequences are SGHDT and YYEEEE. The CDR3 totals 15 residues. A universal primer site and UMIs were added as TCR cDNA was made by 5'RACE template switching. MiXCR was run by TCRdb on the 5' RACE reads, yielding one entry per CDR3 protein. The repertoire holds some 500,000 distinct CDR3 sequences, roughly 14% seen once, with over 13% in the top ten. The sample holds many counts of this clonotype. The antigen is not known. This TCR was sampled from a young man who received the YFV17D yellow fever vaccine. The chain uses TRBV5-6 and TRBJ2-1; TRBD2 agrees at 7 bases. The sequenced sample was PBMCs, obtained on the day of the yellow fever booster vaccination. Here the CDR3 reads CASSYGLESYNEQFF. The CDR3 coding sequence is TGTGCCAGCAGTTACGGACTAGAGTCCTACAATGAGCAGTTCTTC.